The sequence of this T cell receptor (beta chain) was determined in a study of blood T cell repertoires in COVID-19. In the study overall: Sites across the United States, Italy and Spain contributed samples from acute and convalescent COVID-19.

With 5 bases clipped from V and 0 bases from J, the junction kept 10 bases outside the gene matches. Germline V gene data show CDR1 as MDHEN and CDR2 as SYDVKM. CDR3 size: 17 residues. This clone is a singleton in its sample. Here immunoSEQ multiplex PCR was the method, and the copy in TCRdb shows in-frame clones only, minus some. The sample contains about 220,000 clones, about 90% of which appear only once. The chain has TRBV28 and TRBJ1-5, with TRBD1 identical over 7 bases. The origin of this receptor is a man between 35 and 55 years old with active or convalescent COVID-19. The sequencing sample was made of peripheral blood. Here the CDR3 reads CASSPGTVLHSNQPQHF. As DNA, the CDR3 is TGTGCCAGCAGTCCCGGGACAGTTCTCCATAGCAATCAGCCCCAGCATTTT.